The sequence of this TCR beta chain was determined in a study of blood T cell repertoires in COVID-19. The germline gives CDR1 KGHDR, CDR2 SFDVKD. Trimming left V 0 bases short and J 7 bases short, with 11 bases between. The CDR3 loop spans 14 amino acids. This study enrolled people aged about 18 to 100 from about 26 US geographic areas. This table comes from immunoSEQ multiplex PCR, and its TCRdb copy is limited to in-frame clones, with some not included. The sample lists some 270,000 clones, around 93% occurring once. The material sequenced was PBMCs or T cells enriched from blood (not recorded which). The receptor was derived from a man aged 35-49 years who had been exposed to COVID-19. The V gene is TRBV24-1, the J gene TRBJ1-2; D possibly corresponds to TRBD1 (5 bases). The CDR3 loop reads CATSDLRQSVGYTF. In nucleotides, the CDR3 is TGTGCCACCAGTGATTTGCGACAGTCGGTTGGCTACACCTTC.